The 32 T cell receptor beta chains below were found in one sample sequenced in a study of CD8+ T cells in alopecia areata. Described treatment: oral pan-JAK inhibitor, 5-10 mg twice daily. Extracted RNA was reverse transcribed, and the resulting cDNA served as sequencing template. Only in-frame clones appear in the TCRdb table, and some are missing; sequencing was by immunoSEQ multiplex PCR. This table holds around 180,000 clones, approximately 57% found once. Sequenced here: CD4+ T cells sorted from blood, sampled at week 24, from a patient treated with tofacitinib. The receptors derive from a human donor with alopecia areata.

The rearrangement links TRBV7-2 to TRBJ2-5; TRBD1 aligns across 9 bases. J lost 5 bases, V lost 3 bases, and 4 bases had no gene match. The V gene's germline CDR1 is SGHTA and CDR2 FQGNSA. This CDR3 is built from 14 residues. The CDR3 DNA is TGTGCCAGCAGCTTGAACAGGGGGCAGGAGACCCAGTACTTC. This translates into CASSLNRGQETQYF.

V gene TRBV4-3 combines with J gene TRBJ2-2; TRBD1 matches at 8 bases. After removal of 0 bases from V and 4 bases from J, the junction contained 7 bases not matched to a gene. From germline, CDR1 is LGHNA and CDR2 YSLEER. This CDR3 region has 17 residues. CDR3 amino acids: CASSQDAAGGFTGELFF. In DNA form, the CDR3 reads TGCGCCAGCAGCCAAGATGCGGCAGGGGGCTTCACCGGGGAGCTGTTTTTT.

J is TRBJ1-2 and V is TRBV2; D not certain. V lost 2 bases to trimming and J lost 6 bases, with 13 bases between them. CDR1 is SNHLY and CDR2 is FYNNEI in the germline V gene. There are 14 residues in the CDR3. The CDR3 reads CASSENYGPNGYTF. Here the CDR3 DNA reads TGTGCCAGCAGTGAAAATTATGGACCGAATGGCTACACCTTC.

This clone has more than one count but fewer than ten. The gene calls are TRBV6-6 and TRBJ2-1; unclear D gene. V lost 2 bases and J 2 bases, leaving 7 bases between the germline ends. The germline V gene encodes CDR1 MNHNY and CDR2 SVGAGI (reference sequence). CDR3 length equals 14 residues. CDR3 protein: CASSYQAPYNEQFF. The CDR3 DNA reads TGTGCCAGCAGTTACCAGGCCCCCTACAATGAGCAGTTCTTC.

The rearrangement uses TRBV29-1 and TRBJ2-7; D gene uncertain. V was pared by 4 bases and J by 2 bases, with 9 bases between. The germline V gene has CDR1 SQVTM and CDR2 ANQGSEA. CDR3 length: 12 residues. CDR3: CSVGPDPYEQYF. In nucleotides, the CDR3 is TGCAGCGTTGGGCCGGATCCCTACGAGCAGTACTTC.

The V and J genes are TRBV29-1 and TRBJ1-1; D remains ambiguous. Germline lookup yields CDR1 SQVTM and CDR2 ANQGSEA. The CDR3 sequence is 14 residues long. Trimming shortened V by 3 bases and J by 3 bases, and 14 bases separated the two germline ends. The CDR3 DNA reads TGCAGCGTTGAGTCCAGGTTCGGGGACACTGAAGCTTTCTTT. Its translation is CSVESRFGDTEAFF.

J is TRBJ2-1 and V is TRBV5-5, with TRBD1 matching over 11 bases. V shed 2 bases and J 6 bases; nucleotides not matched to a gene: 4. The V gene's germline CDR1 is SGHKS and CDR2 YYEKEE (reference sequence). The CDR3 sequence is 15 residues long. In DNA form, the CDR3 reads TGTGCCAGCAGCTTACCAGGACAGGGGGCCAATGAGCAGTTCTTC. Residues: CASSLPGQGANEQFF.

This clone has a handful of counts. Other nucleotide sequences from this sample produce the same CDR3. J is TRBJ2-3 and V is TRBV6-5, with D hard to call. V dropped 2 bases and J dropped 6 bases, with 3 bases sitting between them. This CDR3 has 11 amino acids. Per the germline V gene, CDR1 is MNHEY and CDR2 is SVGAGI. This CDR3 is CASSYGDTQYF. As DNA, the CDR3 is TGTGCCAGCAGTTACGGTGATACGCAGTATTTT.

This clone has more than one count but fewer than ten. CDR3 sequence: CSVDVAGLGYGYTF. CDR3 in DNA: TGCAGCGTTGATGTGGCAGGTTTAGGTTATGGCTACACCTTC. The genes are TRBV29-1 and TRBJ1-2; D not resolved. Germline CDR1 SQVTM, CDR2 ANQGSEA. This CDR3 is built from 14 residues. The V end was cut by 3 bases, the J end by 5 bases, with 16 bases between.

The chain employs TRBV30 and TRBJ2-3; 11 nucleotides align to TRBD2. CDR3 length equals 14 residues. V gave up 7 bases and J gave up 4 bases; unmatched junction bases: 7. Germline V gene sequence: CDR1 GTSNPN, CDR2 SVGIG (reference sequence). The CDR3 is CASNLAGGPDTQYF. The CDR3 nucleotides read TGTGCCTCGAATCTAGCGGGGGGACCAGATACGCAGTATTTT.

This chain links TRBV4-3 with TRBJ2-5; TRBD2 matches 7 bases. V was pared by 1 base and J by 0 bases, with 5 bases of the junction left unmatched. The CDR3 consists of 16 residues. Germline values: CDR1 LGHNA, CDR2 YSLEER. This CDR3 is CASSQVWAGDQETQYF. The DNA of the CDR3 is TGCGCCAGCAGCCAAGTCTGGGCGGGAGACCAAGAGACCCAGTACTTC.

The CDR3 region is CSVDPSPSSYNEQFF. For the CDR3, the DNA is TGCAGCGTTGATCCGTCCCCTAGCTCCTACAATGAGCAGTTCTTC. The chain is built from TRBV29-1 and TRBJ2-1; D is uncertain. Trimming left V 3 bases short and J 0 bases short, with 12 bases between. This CDR3 spans 15 amino acids. Germline CDR1 is SQVTM and CDR2 is ANQGSEA.

The rearrangement links TRBV7-8 to TRBJ2-1, with D perhaps matching TRBD2 (7 bases). V was shortened by 3 bases and J by 15 bases, with 18 bases between the two germline ends. This CDR3 is built from 13 residues. The germline V gene has CDR1 SGHVS and CDR2 FQNEAQ. CDR3 coding DNA: TGTGCCAGCAGCTTTTCTGGGGAGGGGGAATGGTTCTTC. It translates to CASSFSGEGEWFF.

The chain recombines TRBV10-3 with TRBJ2-3; 7 positions match TRBD1. Germline V gene sequence: CDR1 ENHRY, CDR2 SYGVKD. With V trimmed by 10 bases and J by 0 bases, 4 bases remained unmatched. The CDR3 consists of 13 residues. The CDR3 sequence: CASRDSSTDTQYF. As DNA, the CDR3 is TGTGCCAGCCGGGACAGCAGCACAGATACGCAGTATTTT.

CDR3 sequence reads: CSAPTARSYNEQFF. The CDR3 nucleotides read TGCAGCGCCCCGACAGCACGCTCCTACAATGAGCAGTTCTTC. The gene calls are TRBV29-1 and TRBJ2-1; possible D gene TRBD1, 5 bases. Germline CDR1 reads SQVTM; CDR2 reads ANQGSEA. The length of the CDR3 is 14 residues. V lost 7 bases and J 0 bases, leaving 13 bases between the germline ends.

This rearrangement joins TRBV27 to TRBJ1-5; D not certain. The V end was cut by 5 bases, the J end by 3 bases, with 8 bases between. CDR1 and CDR2 (germline): MNHEY, SMNVEV (reference sequence). CDR3 size: 13 residues. Here the CDR3 reads CASSPKTNQPQHF. The DNA for the CDR3 is TGTGCCAGCAGTCCGAAGACCAATCAGCCCCAGCATTTT.

The chain has TRBV30 and TRBJ1-1; 7 bases fit TRBD1. Germline CDR1 reads GTSNPN; CDR2 reads SVGIG (reference sequence). The CDR3 length is 13 residues. V lost 7 bases, J lost 1 base, and 6 bases stayed unmatched. The CDR3 coding sequence is TGTGCCTACTTGGGACAGCAGAACACTGAAGCTTTCTTT. Translated, it gives CAYLGQQNTEAFF. Looking up the rest from reference TRBV30 and TRBJ1-1 gives the full variable domain: SQTIHQWPATLVQPVGSPLSLECTVEGTSNPNLYWYRQAAGRGLQLLFYSVGIGQISSEVPQNLSASRPQDRQFILSSKKLLLSDSGFYLCAYLGQQNTEAFFGQGTRLTVV.

This chain connects TRBV5-1 to TRBJ2-1, with 10 bases matching TRBD1. CDR3 length: 15 residues. Germline CDR1 and CDR2: SGHRS and YFSETQ. J gave up 9 bases and V 1 base, and 7 bases lay outside the gene matches. As DNA, the CDR3 is TGCGCCAGCAGCTTGCAGGGACAGGGGTCCGCTGAGCAGTTCTTC. Its protein is CASSLQGQGSAEQFF.

The chain recombines TRBV10-3 with TRBJ2-2; D not resolved. From germline, CDR1 is ENHRY and CDR2 SYGVKD. V lost 3 bases and J lost 6, with 14 bases in between. CDR3 length: 15 residues. The CDR3 DNA reads as TGTGCCATCAGTGATGAAGGGCCGGCGCCCGGGGAGCTGTTTTTT. This translates into CAISDEGPAPGELFF.

The chain recombines TRBV6-6 with TRBJ1-2; TRBD1 is a possible D gene (5 bases). This CDR3 has 14 residues. Germline lookup yields CDR1 MNHNY and CDR2 SVGAGI (reference sequence). V was trimmed by 4 bases and J by 0 bases, leaving 9 bases between them. The DNA for the CDR3 is TGTGCCAGCAGTTCTCGAGGGGCTAACTATGGCTACACCTTC. Translated, it gives CASSSRGANYGYTF.

This clone has at least ten counts. This chain joins TRBV11-3 and TRBJ2-1, with TRBD2 matching 7 bases. The V gene's germline CDR1 is SGHNT and CDR2 YENEEA. V gave up 0 bases and J gave up 1 base; unmatched junction bases: 6. There are 17 residues in the CDR3. CDR3 coding DNA: TGTGCCAGCAGCTTAGAGGCGGGGCGGGGGTCCTACAATGAGCAGTTCTTC. It translates to CASSLEAGRGSYNEQFF.

The chain carries TRBV6-6 and TRBJ1-1; D is ambiguous. This CDR3 is 13 amino acids long. CDR1 and CDR2 (germline): MNHNY, SVGAGI (reference sequence). V gave up 3 bases and J gave up 1 base, with 6 bases separating them. CDR3 sequence reads: CASSYDWNTEAFF. CDR3 sequence (DNA): TGTGCCAGCAGTTATGACTGGAACACTGAAGCTTTCTTT.

The V gene is TRBV7-2, the J gene TRBJ2-5, with 7 bases fitting TRBD2. This CDR3 spans 13 amino acids. The J segment lost 2 bases and the V segment lost 8 bases, leaving 5 bases of the junction unmatched. Germline values: CDR1 SGHTA, CDR2 FQGNSA. DNA for the CDR3: TGTGCCAGCCAGTGGGGGGGACAAGAGACCCAGTACTTC. It is translated as CASQWGGQETQYF.

The chain is built from TRBV6-5 and TRBJ2-1; D is perhaps TRBD2 (7 bases). CDR1 MNHEY and CDR2 SVGAGI come from the germline V gene. CDR3 size: 14 residues. Trimming took 4 bases from V and 9 from J, leaving 16 bases between them. The CDR3 loop reads CASSWNPGGLEQFF. The CDR3 region has the DNA TGTGCCAGCAGTTGGAACCCGGGGGGCCTTGAGCAGTTCTTC.

This clone came up once. The chain uses TRBV5-1 and TRBJ1-2; D uncertain. The germline gives CDR1 SGHRS, CDR2 YFSETQ. The V end lost 3 bases, the J end lost 7 bases, and 13 bases lay between the germline ends. The CDR3 runs to 13 residues. The CDR3 nucleotides are TGCGCCAGCAGCTCGGACGGCTCGGGTGGCTACACCTTC. Translation gives CASSSDGSGGYTF.

J is TRBJ1-6 and V is TRBV30; D is perhaps TRBD1 (6 bases). Trimming removed 2 bases from V and 2 bases from J, with 13 bases in between. CDR3 size: 16 residues. Per the germline V gene, CDR1 is GTSNPN and CDR2 is SVGIG (reference sequence). Written as DNA, the CDR3 is TGTGCCTGGAGTTCGTTGGGGGGCACCTATAATTCACCCCTCCACTTT. Translating gives CAWSSLGGTYNSPLHF.

The chain links TRBV30 to TRBJ2-7, with TRBD1 matching 8 bases. This CDR3 contains 15 residues. The germline V gene has CDR1 GTSNPN and CDR2 SVGIG (reference sequence). The J segment lost 0 bases and the V segment lost 3 bases, leaving 7 bases of the junction unmatched. CDR3 sequence (DNA): TGTGCCTGGAGACGCACCGGGACAGGCTCCTACGAGCAGTACTTC. Its translation: CAWRRTGTGSYEQYF.

The chain is built from TRBV29-1 and TRBJ1-1; D is possibly TRBD1 (5 bases). The ends were cut back, 1 base at V and 4 bases at J, with 13 bases in the middle. Germline CDR1 SQVTM, CDR2 ANQGSEA. The CDR3 loop spans 14 amino acids. The CDR3: CSVEVGGGGTEAFF. Here the CDR3 DNA reads TGCAGCGTTGAAGTGGGGGGTGGAGGCACTGAAGCTTTCTTT.

This chain uses TRBV19 with TRBJ2-7; perhaps TRBD1 as D (5 bases). The V gene's germline CDR1 is LNHDA and CDR2 SQIVND (reference sequence). Trimming took 4 bases from V and 4 from J, leaving 8 bases between them. The CDR3 runs 12 residues. Written as DNA, the CDR3 is TGTGCCAGTAGTAGGCAGGGATACGAGCAGTACTTC. It yields the protein CASSRQGYEQYF.

This chain joins TRBV30 and TRBJ2-3, with unresolved D. This CDR3 contains 12 residues. V lost 1 base to trimming and J lost 8 bases, with 10 bases between them. Per the germline V gene, CDR1 is GTSNPN and CDR2 is SVGIG (reference sequence). CDR3 in DNA: TGTGCCTGGAGTGCCCCGGGCTTTACGCAGTATTTT. Translating gives CAWSAPGFTQYF.

The chain has TRBV29-1 and TRBJ1-2; no clear D gene. Germline V gene data show CDR1 as SQVTM and CDR2 as ANQGSEA. Between the trimmed V and J ends, which lost 4 bases and 4 bases, there was a span of 16 bases. CDR3 size: 14 residues. The CDR3 loop is CSVGDGRNAYGYTF. In DNA, the CDR3 is TGCAGCGTTGGAGATGGCAGGAACGCCTATGGCTACACCTTC.

As DNA, the CDR3 is TGTGCCTGGAGTGTACTAGGTGGTCTAGCGGGGAACACCGGGGAGCTGTTTTTT. Its protein product is CAWSVLGGLAGNTGELFF. The V call is TRBV30, the J call TRBJ2-2; TRBD2 aligns across 8 bases. CDR1 and CDR2 (germline): GTSNPN, SVGIG (reference sequence). This CDR3 has 18 residues. The J segment lost 1 base and the V segment lost 0 bases, leaving 10 bases of the junction unmatched.